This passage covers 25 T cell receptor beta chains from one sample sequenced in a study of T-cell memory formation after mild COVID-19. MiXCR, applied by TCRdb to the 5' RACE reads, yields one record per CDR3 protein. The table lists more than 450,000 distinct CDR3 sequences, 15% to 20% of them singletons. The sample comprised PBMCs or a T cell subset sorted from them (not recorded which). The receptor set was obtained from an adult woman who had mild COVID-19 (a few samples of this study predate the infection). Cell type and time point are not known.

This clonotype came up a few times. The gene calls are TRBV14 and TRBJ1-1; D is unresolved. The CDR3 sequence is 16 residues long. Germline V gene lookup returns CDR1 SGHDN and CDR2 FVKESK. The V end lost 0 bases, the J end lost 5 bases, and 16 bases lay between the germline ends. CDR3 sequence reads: CASSQDPLTRTTEAFF. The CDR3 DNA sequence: TGTGCCAGCAGCCAAGATCCCCTGACCCGGACGACTGAAGCTTTCTTT.

CDR3 region: CATSRDRGQIPYEQYF. CDR3 DNA: TGTGCCACCAGCAGAGATCGGGGGCAGATACCCTACGAGCAGTACTTC. This chain joins TRBV15 and TRBJ2-7; either TRBD1 or TRBD2 may fit D (6 bases each). V was shortened by 0 bases and J by 2 bases, with 14 bases between the two germline ends. CDR3 length: 16 amino acids. Germline V CDR1 and CDR2: LNHNV, YYDKDF (reference sequence).

The CDR3 DNA is TGTGCCAGCCGCGCCACTAGCAATCAGCCCCAGCATTTT. Translating it yields CASRATSNQPQHF. V gene TRBV6-1 combines with J gene TRBJ1-5; D is uncertain. From germline, CDR1 is MNHNS and CDR2 SASEGT. V lost 8 bases and J lost 0, with 8 bases in between. This CDR3 region has 13 residues.

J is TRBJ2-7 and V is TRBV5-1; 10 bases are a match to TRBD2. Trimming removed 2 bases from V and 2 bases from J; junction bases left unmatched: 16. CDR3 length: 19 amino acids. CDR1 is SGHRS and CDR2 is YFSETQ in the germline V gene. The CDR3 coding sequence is TGCGCCAGCAGCTTCGTAAGCGGGGGGGCCTCGGTCGGTCCCTACGAGCAGTACTTC. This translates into CASSFVSGGASVGPYEQYF.

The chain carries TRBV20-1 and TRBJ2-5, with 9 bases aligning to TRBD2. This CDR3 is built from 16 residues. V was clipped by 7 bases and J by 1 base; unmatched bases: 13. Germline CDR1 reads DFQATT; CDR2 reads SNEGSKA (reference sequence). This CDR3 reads CSVHRGRGGAQETQYF. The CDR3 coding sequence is TGCAGTGTCCATAGGGGGCGCGGGGGGGCCCAAGAGACCCAGTACTTC.

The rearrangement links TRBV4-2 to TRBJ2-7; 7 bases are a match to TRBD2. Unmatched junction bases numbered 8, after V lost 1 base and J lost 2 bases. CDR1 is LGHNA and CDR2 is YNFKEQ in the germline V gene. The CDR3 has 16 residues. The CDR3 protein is CASSQGRAGRTYEQYF. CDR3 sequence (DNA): TGTGCCAGCAGCCAAGGGCGAGCGGGGAGGACCTACGAGCAGTACTTC.

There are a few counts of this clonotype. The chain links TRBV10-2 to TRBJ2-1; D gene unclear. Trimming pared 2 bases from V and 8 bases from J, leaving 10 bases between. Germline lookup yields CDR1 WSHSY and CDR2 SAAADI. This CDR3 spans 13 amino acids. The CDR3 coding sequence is TGCGCCAGCAGTGAGGCGAGTCCCTATGAGCAGTTCTTC. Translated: CASSEASPYEQFF.

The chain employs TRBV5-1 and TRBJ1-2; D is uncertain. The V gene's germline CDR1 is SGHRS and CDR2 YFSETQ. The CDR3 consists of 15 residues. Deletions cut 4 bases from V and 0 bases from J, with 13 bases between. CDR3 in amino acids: CASSRDVGANYGYTF. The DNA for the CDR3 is TGCGCCAGCAGCAGAGACGTGGGAGCTAACTATGGCTACACCTTC.

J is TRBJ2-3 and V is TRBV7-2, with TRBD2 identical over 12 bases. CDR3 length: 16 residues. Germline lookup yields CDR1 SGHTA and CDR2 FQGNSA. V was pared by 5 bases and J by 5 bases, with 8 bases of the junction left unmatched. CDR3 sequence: CASSKKTTSGGDTQYF. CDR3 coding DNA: TGTGCCAGCAGCAAAAAGACGACTAGCGGGGGAGATACGCAGTATTTT.

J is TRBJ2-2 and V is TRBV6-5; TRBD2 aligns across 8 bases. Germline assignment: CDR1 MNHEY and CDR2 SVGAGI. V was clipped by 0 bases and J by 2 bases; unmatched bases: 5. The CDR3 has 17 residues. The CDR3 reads CASSYSLGGGNTGELFF. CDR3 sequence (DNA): TGTGCCAGCAGTTACTCCCTCGGGGGGGGAAACACCGGGGAGCTGTTTTTT.

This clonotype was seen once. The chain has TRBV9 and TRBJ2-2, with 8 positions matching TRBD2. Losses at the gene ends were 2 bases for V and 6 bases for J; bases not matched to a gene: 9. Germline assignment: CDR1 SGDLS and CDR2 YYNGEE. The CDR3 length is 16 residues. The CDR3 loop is CASSVSGTRSAGELFF. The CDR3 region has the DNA TGTGCCAGCAGCGTCTCCGGGACTAGATCCGCCGGGGAGCTGTTTTTT.

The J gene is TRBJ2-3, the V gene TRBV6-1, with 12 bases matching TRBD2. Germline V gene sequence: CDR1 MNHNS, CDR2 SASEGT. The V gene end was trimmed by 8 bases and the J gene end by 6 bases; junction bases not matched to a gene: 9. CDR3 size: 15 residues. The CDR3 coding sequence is TGTGCCAGCGGACTAACTAGCGGGGGGCGGGATACGCAGTATTTT. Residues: CASGLTSGGRDTQYF.

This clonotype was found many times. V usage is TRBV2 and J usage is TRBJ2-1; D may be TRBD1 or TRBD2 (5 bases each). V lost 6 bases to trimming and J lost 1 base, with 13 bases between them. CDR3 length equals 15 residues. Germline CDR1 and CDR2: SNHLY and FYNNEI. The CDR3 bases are TGTGCCAGCAGGGGGCAGGGAGCGTCCTACAATGAGCAGTTCTTC. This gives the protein CASRGQGASYNEQFF.

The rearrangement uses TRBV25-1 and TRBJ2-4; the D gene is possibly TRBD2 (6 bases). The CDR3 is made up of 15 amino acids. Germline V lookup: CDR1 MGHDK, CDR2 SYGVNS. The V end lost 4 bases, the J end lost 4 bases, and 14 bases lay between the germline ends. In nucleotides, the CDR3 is TGTGCCAGCAGTGGGGGGTCAGGAGGGAAAAACATTCAGTACTTC. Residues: CASSGGSGGKNIQYF.

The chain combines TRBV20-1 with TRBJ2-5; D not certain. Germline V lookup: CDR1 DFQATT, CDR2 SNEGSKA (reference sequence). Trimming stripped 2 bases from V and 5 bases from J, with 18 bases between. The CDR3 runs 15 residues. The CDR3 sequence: CSARRPAGVGETQYF. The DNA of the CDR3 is TGCAGTGCTAGACGTCCAGCTGGGGTAGGGGAGACCCAGTACTTC.

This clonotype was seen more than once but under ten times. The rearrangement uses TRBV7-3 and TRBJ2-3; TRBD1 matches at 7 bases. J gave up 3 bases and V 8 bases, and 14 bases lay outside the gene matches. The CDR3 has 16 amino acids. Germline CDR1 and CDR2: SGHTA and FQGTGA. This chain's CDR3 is CASPPLTGQETDTQYF. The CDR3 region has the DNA TGTGCCAGCCCCCCACTGACAGGGCAGGAGACAGATACGCAGTATTTT.

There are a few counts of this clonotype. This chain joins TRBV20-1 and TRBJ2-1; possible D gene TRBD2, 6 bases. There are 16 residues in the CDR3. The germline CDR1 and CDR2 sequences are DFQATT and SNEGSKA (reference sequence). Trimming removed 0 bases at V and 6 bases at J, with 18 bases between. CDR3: CSARDSVGGVGNEQFF. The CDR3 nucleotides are TGCAGTGCTAGAGATTCCGTTGGCGGGGTTGGCAATGAGCAGTTCTTC.

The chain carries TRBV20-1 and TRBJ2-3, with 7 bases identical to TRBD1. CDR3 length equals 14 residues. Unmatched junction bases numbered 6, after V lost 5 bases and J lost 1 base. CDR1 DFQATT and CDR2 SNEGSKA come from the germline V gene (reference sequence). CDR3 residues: CSAYRGPRTDTQYF. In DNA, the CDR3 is TGCAGTGCTTACAGGGGACCCCGCACAGATACGCAGTATTTT.

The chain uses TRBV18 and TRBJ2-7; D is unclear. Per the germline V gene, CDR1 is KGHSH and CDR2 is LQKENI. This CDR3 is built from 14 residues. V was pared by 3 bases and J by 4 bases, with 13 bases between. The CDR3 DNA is TGTGCCAGCTCACCGAAAGCTCCACCTTACGAGCAGTACTTC. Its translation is CASSPKAPPYEQYF.

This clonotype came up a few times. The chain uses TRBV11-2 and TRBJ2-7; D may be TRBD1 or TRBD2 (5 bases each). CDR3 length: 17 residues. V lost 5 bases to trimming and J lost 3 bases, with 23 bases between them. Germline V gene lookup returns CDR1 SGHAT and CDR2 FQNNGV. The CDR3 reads CASSIIRGRVTGYEQYF. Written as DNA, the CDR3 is TGTGCCAGCAGCATAATTCGGGGCAGGGTGACGGGCTACGAGCAGTACTTC.

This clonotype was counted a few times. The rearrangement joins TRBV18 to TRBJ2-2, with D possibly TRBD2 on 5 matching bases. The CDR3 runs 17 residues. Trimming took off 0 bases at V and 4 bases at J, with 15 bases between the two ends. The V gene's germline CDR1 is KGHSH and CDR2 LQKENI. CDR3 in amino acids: CASSPPGSEGGTGELFF. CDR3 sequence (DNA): TGTGCCAGCTCACCACCAGGCTCCGAGGGTGGCACCGGGGAGCTGTTTTTT.

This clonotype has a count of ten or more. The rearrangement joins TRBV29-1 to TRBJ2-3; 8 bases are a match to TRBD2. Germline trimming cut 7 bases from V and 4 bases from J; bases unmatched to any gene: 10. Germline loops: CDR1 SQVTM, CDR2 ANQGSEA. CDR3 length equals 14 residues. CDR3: CSAAPGGTPDTQYF. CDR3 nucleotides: TGCAGCGCCGCCCCGGGGGGGACTCCAGATACGCAGTATTTT.

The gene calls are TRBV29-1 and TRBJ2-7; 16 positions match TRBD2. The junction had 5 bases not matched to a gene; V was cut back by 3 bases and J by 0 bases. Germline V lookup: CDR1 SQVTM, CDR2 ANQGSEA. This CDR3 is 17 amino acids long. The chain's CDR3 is CSVEGLAGGPGSYEQYF. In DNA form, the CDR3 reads TGCAGCGTTGAGGGACTAGCGGGAGGGCCGGGCTCCTACGAGCAGTACTTC.

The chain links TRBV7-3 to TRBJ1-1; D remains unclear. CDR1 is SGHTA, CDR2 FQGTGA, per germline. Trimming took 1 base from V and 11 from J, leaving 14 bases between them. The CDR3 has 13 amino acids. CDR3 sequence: CASSLSNDRRAFF. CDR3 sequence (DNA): TGTGCCAGCAGCTTAAGCAACGATCGGCGGGCTTTCTTT.

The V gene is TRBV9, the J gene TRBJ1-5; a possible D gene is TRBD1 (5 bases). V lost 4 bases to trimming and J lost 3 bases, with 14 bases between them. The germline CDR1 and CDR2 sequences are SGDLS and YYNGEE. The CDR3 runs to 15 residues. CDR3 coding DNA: TGTGCCAGCAGCCCGGTTGGGGGGTACAATCAGCCCCAGCATTTT. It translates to CASSPVGGYNQPQHF.